This T cell receptor (beta chain) was sequenced for a study of T cells in Graves' hyperthyroidism and ophthalmopathy. Whole-study context: Pretreatment peripheral blood was obtained at initial diagnosis.

RNA transcripts were the template for amplifying TCR beta CDR3 regions. Researchers ran a first-round RT-PCR on the TCR CDR3 using the HTBI primer set. TCRdb itself ran the multiplex PCR reads through MiXCR, one entry per CDR3 protein. Altogether around 690,000 distinct CDR3 sequences are present, 17% being singletons, with the ten largest covering about a sixth. With 3 bases removed from V and 7 bases from J, the gap between germline ends came to 6 bases. The CDR3 has 11 amino acids. Per the germline V gene, CDR1 is LGHNA and CDR2 is YNFKEQ. The source of this sequence is a middle-aged man with Graves' hyperthyroidism. This sequence joins TRBV4-2 and TRBJ1-2; D is undetermined. Sequencing used blood. This CDR3 reads CASSQFGGYTF. CDR3 in DNA: TGTGCCAGCAGCCAGTTTGGTGGCTACACCTTC.